This TCR beta chain was recovered during a study of human T cells and chemical hapten exposure. At the level of the study: Alopecia universalis, totalis or areata was present in patients who were mostly female.

Whole-study results and caveats: The number of TCRs over 1 in 1000 frequency stayed unchanged after DPC. Expanded TCRs were compared with controls, and the expanded TCRs formed significantly more large CDR3 similarity clusters.

There are 15 residues in the CDR3. Time point given: patch test 3, about 24 weeks after DPC sensitization. As for treatment: therapeutic diphenylcyclopropenone sensitization with weekly scalp DPC. There are a few counts of this clonotype. Its specificity is not known. Single cDNA molecules in the library carried unique molecular identifiers attached during preparation. TCRdb passed the RACE reads through MiXCR, listing each CDR3 protein once. The sample contains roughly 50,000 distinct CDR3 sequences, approximately 9.9% of which appear only once. This clonotype was obtained from a middle-aged woman with alopecia areata. Some clones in this sample may be carry-over from other donors' samples. The chain employs TRBV21-1 and TRBJ1-6. TRBV21-1 is an annotated pseudogene. This specimen consisted of whole blood, obtained in connection with sensitization to the hapten diphenylcyclopropenone (DPC). CDR3 nucleotides: TGTGCCAGCAGCAAAGTAGAAACGAGGAACTCACCCCTCCACTTT. Its protein product is CASSKVETRNSPLHF.